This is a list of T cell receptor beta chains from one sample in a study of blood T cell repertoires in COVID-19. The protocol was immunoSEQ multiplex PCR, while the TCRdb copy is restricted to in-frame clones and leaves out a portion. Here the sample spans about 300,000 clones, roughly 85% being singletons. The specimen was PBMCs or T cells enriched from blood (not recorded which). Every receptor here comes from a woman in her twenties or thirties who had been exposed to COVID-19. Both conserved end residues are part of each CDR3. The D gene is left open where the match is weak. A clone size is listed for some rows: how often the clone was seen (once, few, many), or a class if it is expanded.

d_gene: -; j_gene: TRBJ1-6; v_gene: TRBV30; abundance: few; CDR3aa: CACSLRGSNSPLHF; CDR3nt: TGTGCCTGCTCGCTCCGGGGTTCCAATTCACCCCTCCACTTT
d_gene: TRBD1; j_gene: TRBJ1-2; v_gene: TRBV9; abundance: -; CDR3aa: CASSKDRVGGYTF; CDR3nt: TGTGCCAGCAGCAAAGACAGGGTCGGTGGCTACACCTTC
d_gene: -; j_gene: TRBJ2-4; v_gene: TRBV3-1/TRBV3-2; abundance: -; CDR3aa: CASSPPRGGVGIQYF; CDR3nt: TGTGCCAGCAGCCCACCTAGGGGCGGGGTAGGCATTCAGTACTTC
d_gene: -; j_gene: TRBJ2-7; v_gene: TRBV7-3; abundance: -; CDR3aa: CASSPTVSYEQYF; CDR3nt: TGTGCCAGCAGCCCTACAGTCAGCTACGAGCAGTACTTC
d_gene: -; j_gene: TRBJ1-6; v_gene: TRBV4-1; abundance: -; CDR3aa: CASSQERDNSPLHF; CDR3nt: TGCGCCAGCAGCCAAGAGAGAGATAATTCACCCCTCCACTTT
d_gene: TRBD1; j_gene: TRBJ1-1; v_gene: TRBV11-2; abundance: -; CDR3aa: CASSSGTGVATEAFF; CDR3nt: TGTGCCAGCAGCTCCGGGACAGGGGTCGCGACTGAAGCTTTCTTT
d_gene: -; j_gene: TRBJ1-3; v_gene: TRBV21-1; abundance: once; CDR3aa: CASSLWDRGLSGNTIYF; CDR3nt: TGTGCCAGCAGCTTATGGGACAGGGGGCTATCTGGAAACACCATATATTTT
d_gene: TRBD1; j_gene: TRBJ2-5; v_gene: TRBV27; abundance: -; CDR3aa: CASSPLSGTGGQETQYF; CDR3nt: TGTGCCAGCAGTCCCCTCTCCGGGACAGGGGGCCAAGAGACCCAGTACTTC
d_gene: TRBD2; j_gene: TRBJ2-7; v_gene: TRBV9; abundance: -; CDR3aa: CASSVPFTSGSAYEQYF; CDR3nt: TGTGCCAGCAGCGTCCCGTTTACTAGCGGAAGCGCCTACGAGCAGTACTTC
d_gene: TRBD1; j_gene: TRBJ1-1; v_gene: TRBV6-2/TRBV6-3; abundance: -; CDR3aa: CASSYGQVEAFF; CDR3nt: TGTGCCAGCAGTTACGGACAGGTCGAAGCTTTCTTT
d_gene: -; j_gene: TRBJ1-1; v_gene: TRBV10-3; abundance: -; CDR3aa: CAISHIGDTEAFF; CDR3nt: TGTGCCATCAGCCATATAGGGGACACTGAAGCTTTCTTT
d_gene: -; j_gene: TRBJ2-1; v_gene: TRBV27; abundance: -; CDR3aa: CASSLDSNNEQFF; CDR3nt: TGTGCCAGCAGTCTCGACAGTAACAATGAGCAGTTCTTC
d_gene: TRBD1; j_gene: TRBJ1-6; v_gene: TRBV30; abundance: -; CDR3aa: CAWSVLRGQSPLHF; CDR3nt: TGTGCCTGGAGTGTTCTCAGGGGGCAATCACCCCTCCACTTT
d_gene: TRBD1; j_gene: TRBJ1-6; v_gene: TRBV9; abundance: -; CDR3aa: CASSGEVGQSGFSSPLHF; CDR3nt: TGTGCCAGCAGCGGAGAGGTGGGACAGTCCGGTTTTAGTTCACCCCTCCACTTT
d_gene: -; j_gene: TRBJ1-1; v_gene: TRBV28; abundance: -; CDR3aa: CASSGGGLLNTEAFF; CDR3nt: TGTGCCAGCAGTGGGGGCGGATTATTGAACACTGAAGCTTTCTTT
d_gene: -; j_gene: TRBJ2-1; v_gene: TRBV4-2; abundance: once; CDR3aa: CASSQIDGSNEQFF; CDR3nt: TGTGCCAGCAGCCAAATCGATGGCTCTAATGAGCAGTTCTTC
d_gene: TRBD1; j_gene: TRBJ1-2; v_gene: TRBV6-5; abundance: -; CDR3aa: CASSRGTETTYTF; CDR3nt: TGTGCCAGCAGTCGTGGGACAGAAACTACGTACACCTTC
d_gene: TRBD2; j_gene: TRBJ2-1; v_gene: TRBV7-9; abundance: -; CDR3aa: CASSPSGGRNEQFF; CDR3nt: TGTGCCAGCAGCCCTAGCGGGGGGCGCAATGAGCAGTTCTTC
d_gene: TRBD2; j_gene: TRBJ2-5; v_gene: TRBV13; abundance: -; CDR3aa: CASSPAIAGETQYF; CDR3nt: TGTGCCAGCAGCCCAGCTATAGCGGGTGAGACCCAGTACTTC
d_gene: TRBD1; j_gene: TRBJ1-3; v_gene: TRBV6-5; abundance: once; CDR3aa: CATRQGAAGNTIYF; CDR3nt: TGTGCCACTCGACAGGGGGCGGCTGGAAACACCATATATTTT
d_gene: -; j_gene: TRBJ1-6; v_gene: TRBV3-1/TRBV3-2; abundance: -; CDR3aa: CASSPGDRVYSPLHF; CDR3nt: TGTGCCAGCAGCCCCGGCGACAGAGTGTATTCACCCCTCCACTTT
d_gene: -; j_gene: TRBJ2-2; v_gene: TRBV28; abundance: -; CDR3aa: CASSLQGRAVTGELFF; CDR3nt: TGTGCCAGCAGCCTGCAGGGGAGGGCCGTTACCGGGGAGCTGTTTTTT
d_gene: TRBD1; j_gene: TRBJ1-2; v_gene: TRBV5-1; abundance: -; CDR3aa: CASSPGTGETF; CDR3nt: TGCGCCAGCAGCCCGGGGACAGGGGAAACCTTC
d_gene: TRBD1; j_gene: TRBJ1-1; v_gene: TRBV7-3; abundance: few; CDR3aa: CASSPMTGTNTEAFF; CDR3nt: TGTGCCAGCAGCCCCATGACAGGGACCAACACTGAAGCTTTCTTT
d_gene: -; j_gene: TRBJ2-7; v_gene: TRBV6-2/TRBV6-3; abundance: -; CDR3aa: CASSNTVDEQYF; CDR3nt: TGTGCCAGCAGTAACACCGTGGACGAGCAGTACTTC
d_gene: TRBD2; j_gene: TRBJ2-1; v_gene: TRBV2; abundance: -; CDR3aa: CASSRALAGEPYNEQFF; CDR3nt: TGTGCCAGCAGTCGCGCTCTAGCGGGGGAACCTTACAATGAGCAGTTCTTC
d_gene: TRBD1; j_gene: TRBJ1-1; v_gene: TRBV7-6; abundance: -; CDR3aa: CASSLGAGTGGANTEAFF; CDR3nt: TGTGCCAGCAGCTTAGGTGCCGGGACAGGGGGCGCGAACACTGAAGCTTTCTTT